Listed below are T cell receptor beta chains from one sample, sequenced in a study of CD8 T cells in Susac syndrome. One entry per CDR3 protein, called by TCRdb with MiXCR from the immunoSEQ multiplex PCR reads. Here the sample spans some 100,000 distinct CDR3 sequences, around 96% being singletons. Sequenced material: CD8+ T cells from PBMCs. Receptors were obtained from a human donor with Susac syndrome. CDR3s include the opening cysteine and the closing phenylalanine or tryptophan. For some rows the clone size is stated as once, few or many, or as a class when expanded; others skip it.

cdr3_length: 14; v_call: TRBV9; clone_size: -; j_call: TRBJ1-2; cdr3_aa: CASSVDRGHYGYTF
cdr3_length: 13; v_call: TRBV20-1; clone_size: -; j_call: TRBJ2-7; cdr3_aa: CSARPGLDYEQYF
cdr3_length: 14; v_call: TRBV29-1; clone_size: once; j_call: TRBJ2-2; cdr3_aa: CSGGTSGMAGELFF
cdr3_length: 13; v_call: TRBV7-3; clone_size: once; j_call: TRBJ2-1; cdr3_aa: CASSTTSVNEQFF
cdr3_length: 13; v_call: TRBV9; clone_size: -; j_call: TRBJ1-4; cdr3_aa: CASSAGTNEKLFF
cdr3_length: 16; v_call: TRBV3-1; clone_size: -; j_call: TRBJ2-2; cdr3_aa: CASSQVRVGFTGELFF
cdr3_length: 15; v_call: TRBV9; clone_size: -; j_call: TRBJ1-2; cdr3_aa: CASSSRTGEDYGYTF
cdr3_length: 14; v_call: TRBV19; clone_size: -; j_call: TRBJ1-1; cdr3_aa: CASSSSAVNTEAFF
cdr3_length: 16; v_call: TRBV9; clone_size: -; j_call: TRBJ2-3; cdr3_aa: CASSKKAGRDGDTQYF
cdr3_length: 13; v_call: TRBV7-9; clone_size: -; j_call: TRBJ2-7; cdr3_aa: CASSPGSQRKQYF
cdr3_length: 14; v_call: TRBV27; clone_size: few; j_call: TRBJ2-6; cdr3_aa: CASSPLSGANVLTF
cdr3_length: 14; v_call: TRBV20-1; clone_size: -; j_call: TRBJ2-4; cdr3_aa: CSARAQAGSNIQYF
cdr3_length: 15; v_call: TRBV6-4; clone_size: -; j_call: TRBJ2-1; cdr3_aa: CASSELAGGSGEQFF
cdr3_length: 15; v_call: TRBV29-1; clone_size: once; j_call: TRBJ1-1; cdr3_aa: CSVEGGARGGTEAFF
cdr3_length: 14; v_call: TRBV23-1; clone_size: -; j_call: TRBJ2-3; cdr3_aa: CASSQRQGKDTQYF
cdr3_length: 11; v_call: TRBV29-1; clone_size: -; j_call: TRBJ2-5; cdr3_aa: CSVRPTETQYF
cdr3_length: 13; v_call: TRBV20-1; clone_size: -; j_call: TRBJ1-2; cdr3_aa: CSAKGQGAPGYTF
cdr3_length: 16; v_call: TRBV28; clone_size: -; j_call: TRBJ2-2; cdr3_aa: CASSLFGGRDTGELFF
cdr3_length: 16; v_call: TRBV9; clone_size: -; j_call: TRBJ2-1; cdr3_aa: CASSVTPGQGYNEQFF
cdr3_length: 14; v_call: TRBV5-1; clone_size: -; j_call: TRBJ2-3; cdr3_aa: CATNTGTSTDTQYF
cdr3_length: 11; v_call: TRBV7-9; clone_size: -; j_call: TRBJ1-1; cdr3_aa: CASSRDTEAFF
cdr3_length: 15; v_call: TRBV2; clone_size: -; j_call: TRBJ2-3; cdr3_aa: CAGRRVTSSTDTQYF
cdr3_length: 15; v_call: TRBV29-1; clone_size: -; j_call: TRBJ1-1; cdr3_aa: CSVDSAGGGNTEAFF
cdr3_length: 16; v_call: TRBV29-1; clone_size: -; j_call: TRBJ2-5; cdr3_aa: CSVTGTNLRALETQYF
cdr3_length: 16; v_call: TRBV20-1; clone_size: -; j_call: TRBJ2-3; cdr3_aa: CSARVASGRSTDTQYF
cdr3_length: 11; v_call: TRBV5-1; clone_size: -; j_call: TRBJ2-1; cdr3_aa: CACRQDNEQFF
cdr3_length: 13; v_call: TRBV6-4; clone_size: -; j_call: TRBJ2-3; cdr3_aa: CASSVRFEDTQYF